The 7 T cell receptor beta chains below were found in one sample sequenced in a study of beta chain features in type 1 diabetes. The whole isolated RNA underwent reverse transcription, so sequencing captured expressed TCRB transcripts. This table comes from immunoSEQ multiplex PCR, and its TCRdb copy is limited to in-frame clones, with some not included. The profile shows about 360,000 clones, roughly 12% of them singletons. Material for sequencing was naive CD4+ T cells from blood. These receptors were taken from a man younger than 35 in good health.

This clone was found once. V and J are TRBV28 and TRBJ1-2; 9 bases match TRBD1. The ends lost 5 bases at V and 6 bases at J; junction bases unmatched: 7. In germline, CDR1 is MDHEN, CDR2 SYDVKM. The CDR3 spans 14 residues. The CDR3 sequence is CASSTPGQGHGYTF. The CDR3 nucleotides are TGTGCCAGCAGTACCCCGGGACAGGGCCATGGCTACACCTTC.

The chain uses TRBV5-1 and TRBJ2-3, with D maybe TRBD2 (5 bases). The CDR3 is 12 amino acids. Germline lookup yields CDR1 SGHRS and CDR2 YFSETQ. V lost 4 bases and J lost 5, with 8 bases in between. The CDR3 loop reads CASSVEGDTQYF. CDR3 in DNA: TGCGCCAGCAGCGTCGAGGGAGATACGCAGTATTTT.

This sequence joins TRBV30 and TRBJ1-3, with D possibly being TRBD1 (5 bases). CDR3 length: 13 residues. CDR1 is GTSNPN, CDR2 SVGIG, per germline (reference sequence). V was trimmed by 5 bases and J by 0 bases, leaving 8 bases between them. The CDR3: CAWDRASGNTIYF. CDR3 bases: TGTGCCTGGGACAGAGCCTCTGGAAACACCATATATTTT. Complete variable domain (other parts from reference TRBV30 and TRBJ1-3): SQTIHQWPATLVQPVGSPLSLECTVEGTSNPNLYWYRQAAGRGLQLLFYSVGIGQISSEVPQNLSASRPQDRQFILSSKKLLLSDSGFYLCAWDRASGNTIYFGEGSWLTVV.

A few counts support this clone. The chain links TRBV6-5 to TRBJ1-4; 7 nucleotides match TRBD1. CDR3 size: 12 residues. The V gene's germline CDR1 is MNHEY and CDR2 SVGAGI. V shed 6 bases and J 8 bases; nucleotides not matched to a gene: 3. The CDR3, as DNA: TGTGCCAGCAGCGGGACAGAAGAAAAACTGTTTTTT. Encoded protein: CASSGTEEKLFF.

In its sample, this clone was seen a few times. The rearrangement links TRBV9 to TRBJ1-5, with 8 bases identical to TRBD1. CDR3 length: 15 amino acids. The V segment lost 0 bases and the J segment 8 bases; nucleotides outside the gene matches: 7. Germline CDR1 is SGDLS and CDR2 is YYNGEE. This CDR3 reads CASSVAPGGGEPQHF. The DNA of the CDR3 is TGTGCCAGCAGCGTAGCACCAGGGGGCGGGGAGCCCCAGCATTTT.

This clone showed up just a few times. This chain joins TRBV10-3 and TRBJ2-7; a weak D match, TRBD1 (7 bases). This CDR3 spans 15 amino acids. Trimming took 9 bases from V and 4 from J, leaving 22 bases between them. Germline CDR1 is ENHRY and CDR2 is SYGVKD. The CDR3 sequence: CAILPRQGGEYEQYF. Written as DNA, the CDR3 is TGTGCCATACTCCCGCGACAGGGAGGTGAATACGAGCAGTACTTC.

This clone was recorded a few times. CDR3 protein: CSVLRLAGNTGELFF. CDR3 sequence (DNA): TGCAGCGTCCTTCGACTAGCGGGGAACACCGGGGAGCTGTTTTTT. The rearrangement links TRBV29-1 to TRBJ2-2; TRBD2 agrees at 10 bases. The CDR3 length is 15 residues. Germline loops: CDR1 SQVTM, CDR2 ANQGSEA. Trimming at V came to 6 bases and at J to 1 base, leaving 5 bases not matched to a gene.